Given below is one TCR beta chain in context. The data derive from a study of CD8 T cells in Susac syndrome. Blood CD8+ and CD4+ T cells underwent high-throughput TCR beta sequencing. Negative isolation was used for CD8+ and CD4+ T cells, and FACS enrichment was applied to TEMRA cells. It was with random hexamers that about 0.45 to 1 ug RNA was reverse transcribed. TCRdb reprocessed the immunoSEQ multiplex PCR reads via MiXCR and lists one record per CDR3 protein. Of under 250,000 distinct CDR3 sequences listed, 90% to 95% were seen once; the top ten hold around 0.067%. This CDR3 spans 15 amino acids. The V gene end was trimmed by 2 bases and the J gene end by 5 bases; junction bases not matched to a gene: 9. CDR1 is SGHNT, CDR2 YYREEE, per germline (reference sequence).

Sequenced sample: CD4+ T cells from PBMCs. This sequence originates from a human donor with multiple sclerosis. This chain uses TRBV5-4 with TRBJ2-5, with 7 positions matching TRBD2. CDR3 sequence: CASSFKRGHAETQYF. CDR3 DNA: TGTGCCAGCAGCTTCAAGCGGGGCCACGCGGAGACCCAGTACTTC.